The 21 T cell receptor beta chains listed next were all sequenced from one sample in a study of spatial heterogeneity in lung cancer. TCRdb ran MiXCR on the 5' RACE reads and lists one entry per CDR3 protein. The data hold under 30,000 distinct CDR3 sequences, with 6% observed a single time. Time point indicated: blood at routine non-recurrence follow-up after resection. Tumor, nontumor lung or frozen PBMC supplied whole RNA that was sequenced unsorted. The sequences come from PBMCs, collected at follow-up. The source of these receptors is a male donor with early-stage non-small cell lung cancer.

This clonotype was found a few times. V gene TRBV28 combines with J gene TRBJ2-7, with no clear D. The V and J ends lost 5 bases and 1 base respectively, with 9 bases between them. Germline V gene lookup returns CDR1 MDHEN and CDR2 SYDVKM. The CDR3 sequence is 13 residues long. The CDR3: CASSLDGSYEQYF. DNA for the CDR3: TGTGCCAGCAGTCTGGACGGATCCTACGAGCAGTACTTC.

This clonotype has just a few counts. The chain recombines TRBV5-8 with TRBJ2-2; the D gene is possibly TRBD1 (5 bases). The germline V gene encodes CDR1 SGHTS and CDR2 YDEGEE. Trimming stripped 4 bases from V and 3 bases from J, with 16 bases between. The length of the CDR3 is 16 residues. CDR3 loop: CASSGAKGVDTGELFF. The CDR3, as DNA: TGTGCCAGCAGCGGGGCGAAAGGGGTGGACACCGGGGAGCTGTTTTTT.

The CDR3 loop reads CASSLFPASGVIYEQYF. CDR3 DNA: TGCGCCAGCAGCCTATTCCCGGCTAGCGGGGTGATCTACGAGCAGTACTTC. The genes are TRBV5-1 and TRBJ2-7; 9 nucleotides agree with TRBD2. The germline V gene has CDR1 SGHRS and CDR2 YFSETQ. V lost 4 bases, J lost 3 bases, and 14 bases stayed unmatched. The length of the CDR3 is 17 residues.

This clonotype was counted only a few times. This chain joins TRBV11-3 and TRBJ1-2, with D tentatively TRBD1 (6 bases). The CDR3 is 15 amino acids. The V gene's germline CDR1 is SGHNT and CDR2 YENEEA. V shed 1 base and J shed 4 bases, with 13 bases lying between them. CDR3: CASSLGGDILYGYTF. Here the CDR3 DNA reads TGTGCCAGCAGCTTAGGGGGGGACATACTCTATGGCTACACCTTC.

There are many counts of this clonotype. V and J are TRBV20-1 and TRBJ2-1; 8 bases are shared with TRBD2. Germline-derived CDR1 and CDR2 are DFQATT and SNEGSKA (reference sequence). The junction had 6 bases not matched to a gene; V was cut back by 0 bases and J by 5 bases. The CDR3 sequence is 15 residues long. The CDR3 coding sequence is TGCAGTGCTAGAGATCGACGGGGGGGCCACAATGAGCAGTTCTTC. This gives the protein CSARDRRGGHNEQFF.

This clonotype was counted ten times or more. The CDR3, as DNA: TGTGCCAGCAGCTCACGGACAGGGCTGGAGACCCAGTACTTC. Amino acid sequence: CASSSRTGLETQYF. V usage is TRBV7-9 and J usage is TRBJ2-5; the match to TRBD1 covers 8 bases. Germline trimming cut 4 bases from V and 5 bases from J; bases unmatched to any gene: 6. CDR3 size: 14 residues. Germline assignment: CDR1 SEHNR and CDR2 FQNEAQ (reference sequence).

This clonotype was observed a handful of times. The chain is built from TRBV11-2 and TRBJ1-2; D gene unclear. CDR1 is SGHAT and CDR2 is FQNNGV in the germline V gene. V was pared by 0 bases and J by 7 bases, with 15 bases between. The CDR3 runs to 15 residues. CDR3 DNA sequence: TGTGCCAGCAGCTTAGATAACGGCCGAAGTCGTGGCTACACCTTC. Encoded protein: CASSLDNGRSRGYTF.

In its sample, this clonotype was seen many times. This chain connects TRBV29-1 to TRBJ2-7; the match to TRBD2 covers 7 bases. Unmatched junction bases numbered 13, after V lost 3 bases and J lost 5 bases. This CDR3 spans 15 amino acids. Per the germline V gene, CDR1 is SQVTM and CDR2 is ANQGSEA. The CDR3 bases are TGCAGCGTTGATGGCGGGCTAGCGGAAGGCCACGAGCAGTACGTC. Its translation is CSVDGGLAEGHEQYV.

In this sample, this clonotype turned up many times. The chain joins TRBV30 to TRBJ2-2; D is ambiguous. Between the trimmed V and J ends, which lost 3 bases and 6 bases, there was a span of 11 bases. The CDR3 runs 13 residues. The germline CDR1 and CDR2 sequences are GTSNPN and SVGIG (reference sequence). The CDR3 is CAWSLGVSGELFF. CDR3 nucleotide sequence: TGTGCCTGGAGCCTTGGAGTTTCCGGGGAGCTGTTTTTT.

CDR3 sequence: CASSPKRIVGWFF. The CDR3 DNA reads TGTGCCAGCAGCCCCAAAAGAATCGTGGGATGGTTCTTC. This chain connects TRBV6-5 to TRBJ2-1; D unclear. Germline CDR1 reads MNHEY; CDR2 reads SVGAGI. The length of the CDR3 is 13 residues. V was pared by 6 bases and J by 15 bases, with 21 bases between.

This clonotype was observed at least ten times. V and J are TRBV2 and TRBJ2-7, with D tentatively TRBD1 or TRBD2 (6 bases each). Trimming cost V 2 bases and J 9 bases, with 14 bases left between them. This CDR3 spans 13 amino acids. Germline V gives CDR1 SNHLY, CDR2 FYNNEI. The CDR3 reads CASSELGAGRQYV. CDR3 nucleotides: TGTGCCAGCAGTGAATTGGGGGCGGGACGGCAGTACGTC.

The chain carries TRBV12-5 and TRBJ2-7; D uncertain. Germline values: CDR1 LGHNT, CDR2 FRNRAP. Trimming left V 2 bases short and J 4 bases short, with 3 bases between. There are 11 residues in the CDR3. The CDR3 here is CASGLNYEQYF. For the CDR3, the DNA is TGTGCTAGTGGTTTGAATTACGAGCAGTACTTC.

The chain has TRBV2 and TRBJ2-1; 10 nucleotides align to TRBD1. V gave up 6 bases and J gave up 6 bases; unmatched junction bases: 8. Germline CDR1 SNHLY, CDR2 FYNNEI. The CDR3 totals 15 residues. The CDR3 protein is CASRVDRGRFNEQFF. The CDR3 nucleotides are TGTGCCAGCAGAGTAGACAGGGGGCGCTTCAATGAGCAGTTCTTC. Based on the CDR3 plus reference TRBV2 and TRBJ2-1, the full variable domain is EPEVTQTPSHQVTQMGQEVILRCVPISNHLYFYWYRQILGQKVEFLVSFYNNEISEKSEIFDDQFSVERPDGSNFTLKIRSTKLEDSAMYFCASRVDRGRFNEQFFGPGTRLTVL.

This clonotype was found many times. The V call is TRBV5-1, the J call TRBJ1-2; the match to TRBD1 covers 7 bases. Germline loops: CDR1 SGHRS, CDR2 YFSETQ. The V segment lost 4 bases and the J segment 8 bases; nucleotides outside the gene matches: 11. The CDR3 runs 14 residues. This CDR3 is CASSVDRVVGGYTF. DNA of the CDR3: TGCGCCAGCAGCGTTGACAGGGTAGTTGGGGGCTACACCTTC.

This clonotype was seen only a few times. The rearrangement uses TRBV6-5 and TRBJ2-1, with 7 bases matching TRBD1. V was clipped by 4 bases and J by 9 bases; unmatched bases: 9. The germline V gene encodes CDR1 MNHEY and CDR2 SVGAGI. The CDR3 covers 14 residues. CDR3 sequence: CASSSTGLGSEQFF. CDR3 bases: TGTGCCAGCAGTTCGACAGGGTTGGGCAGTGAGCAGTTCTTC.

The chain couples TRBV3-1 to TRBJ2-3; no reliable D call. Trimming left V 5 bases short and J 4 bases short, with 10 bases between. CDR1 LGHDT and CDR2 YNNKEL come from the germline V gene (reference sequence). The CDR3 spans 13 residues. The CDR3 region has the DNA TGTGCCAGCAGCTCGGGCGAAGCAGATACGCAGTATTTT. Amino acids: CASSSGEADTQYF.

This clonotype has a count of ten or more. The chain couples TRBV20-1 to TRBJ1-5; 7 nucleotides agree with TRBD1. After removal of 6 bases from V and 1 base from J, the junction contained 9 bases not matched to a gene. This CDR3 is 15 amino acids long. Looked up from germline, CDR1 is DFQATT and CDR2 is SNEGSKA (reference sequence). CDR3 amino acids: CSAVTGFDSNQPQHF. In DNA, the CDR3 is TGCAGTGCCGTGACAGGGTTTGACAGCAATCAGCCCCAGCATTTT.

By sample share, this clonotype is medium-sized (0.01 to 0.1%). V gene TRBV29-1 combines with J gene TRBJ2-3; perhaps TRBD1 as D (6 bases). The CDR3 has 15 residues. V gave up 4 bases and J gave up 2 bases, with 16 bases separating them. Germline V gene data show CDR1 as SQVTM and CDR2 as ANQGSEA. CDR3 bases: TGCAGCGTTGGGACCCCCTCAGGGGCCACAGATACGCAGTATTTT. It yields the protein CSVGTPSGATDTQYF.

This chain uses TRBV6-2 or TRBV6-3 with TRBJ1-5, with 10 nucleotides matching TRBD1. V lost 2 bases and J lost 2; bases outside the gene matches: 6. The CDR3 length is 17 residues. Germline values: CDR1 MNHEY, CDR2 SVGEGT. CDR3 amino acids: CASSYTAGTGGNQPQHF. CDR3 DNA: TGTGCCAGCAGTTACACTGCCGGGACAGGGGGCAATCAGCCCCAGCATTTT.

The table lists this clonotype with a few counts. The chain uses TRBV20-1 and TRBJ2-7, with 9 bases matching TRBD2. The junction had 2 bases not matched to a gene; V was cut back by 1 base and J by 4 bases. Looked up from germline, CDR1 is DFQATT and CDR2 is SNEGSKA (reference sequence). This CDR3 contains 13 residues. This CDR3 is CSARASGIYEQYV. In nucleotides, the CDR3 is TGCAGTGCTAGAGCTAGCGGGATATACGAGCAGTACGTC.

This chain connects TRBV30 to TRBJ1-1, with D unclear. With 0 bases removed from V and 4 bases from J, the gap between germline ends came to 9 bases. The CDR3 totals 13 residues. Germline V gene lookup returns CDR1 GTSNPN and CDR2 SVGIG (reference sequence). The CDR3 reads CAWSVLFSTEAFF. The DNA for the CDR3 is TGTGCCTGGAGTGTACTTTTCAGCACTGAAGCTTTCTTT. The entire variable domain, with the rest obtained from reference TRBV30 and TRBJ1-1, is as follows: SQTIHQWPATLVQPVGSPLSLECTVEGTSNPNLYWYRQAAGRGLQLLFYSVGIGQISSEVPQNLSASRPQDRQFILSSKKLLLSDSGFYLCAWSVLFSTEAFFGQGTRLTVV.